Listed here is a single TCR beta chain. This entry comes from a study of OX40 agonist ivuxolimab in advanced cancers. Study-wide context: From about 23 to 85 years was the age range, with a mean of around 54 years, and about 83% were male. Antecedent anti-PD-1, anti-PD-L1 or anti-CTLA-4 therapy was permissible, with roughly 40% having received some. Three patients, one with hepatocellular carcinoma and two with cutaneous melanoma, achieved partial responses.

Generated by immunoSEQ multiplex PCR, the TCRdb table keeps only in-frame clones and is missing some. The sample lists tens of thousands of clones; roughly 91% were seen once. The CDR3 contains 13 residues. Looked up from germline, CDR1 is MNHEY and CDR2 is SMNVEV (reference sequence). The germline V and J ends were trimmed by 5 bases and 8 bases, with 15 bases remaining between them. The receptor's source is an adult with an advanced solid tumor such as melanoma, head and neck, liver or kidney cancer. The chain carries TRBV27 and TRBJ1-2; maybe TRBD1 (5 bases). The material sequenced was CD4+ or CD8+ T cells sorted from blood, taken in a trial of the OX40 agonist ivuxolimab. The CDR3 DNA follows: TGTGCCAGCAGTCCACTCAGGGATCGCGGCTACACCTTC. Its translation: CASSPLRDRGYTF.